This entry features one T cell receptor beta chain sequence. Libraries were prepared by immunoSEQ multiplex PCR; TCRdb keeps only in-frame clonotypes and omits some of them. The sample has under 850,000 clones, 72% seen once; the top ten hold less than 2%. Subsets obtained from CD4+ cells comprised CD45RA+ naive and CD45RA-negative memory cells. J gave up 7 bases and V 3 bases, and 11 bases lay outside the gene matches. The CDR3 totals 15 residues. From germline, CDR1 is GTSNPN and CDR2 SVGIG (reference sequence). The source of the sample is a study of shared clonotypes between healthy human individuals. Turning to the study itself: Donors consisted of two women and a few men between 18 and 49. Each donor's CD4 naive and CD4 memory cells filled three plates apiece, CD8 naive two, and CD8 memory one.

Sequencing was performed on memory CD4+ T cells sorted from blood. Indicated subset: CD45RA-negative fraction. The V call is TRBV30, the J call TRBJ1-4, with 7 bases lining up with TRBD1. This receptor was obtained from a young woman in good health. The CDR3 DNA reads TGTGCCTGGAGAGAAAGGGGGCGATATGGTGAAAAACTGTTTTTT. Translating gives CAWRERGRYGEKLFF. Full variable domain (missing parts from reference TRBV30 and TRBJ1-4): SQTIHQWPATLVQPVGSPLSLECTVEGTSNPNLYWYRQAAGRGLQLLFYSVGIGQISSEVPQNLSASRPQDRQFILSSKKLLLSDSGFYLCAWRERGRYGEKLFFGSGTQLSVL.